One sample yielded the 8 T cell receptor beta chains listed below, sequenced in a study of cytomegalovirus exposure and HLA in healthy donors. PCR primers comprised 60 Vbeta and 13 Jbeta primers. Generated by immunoSEQ multiplex PCR, the TCRdb table keeps only in-frame clones and is missing some. This repertoire shows tens of thousands of clones, 60% to 70% found once; its top ten account for around 4%. Material for sequencing was PBMCs. Receptors originate from a man aged 35 to 55 in good health and CMV-seronegative.

This clone was counted only a few times. Other DNA sequences in the same sample also yield this CDR3. The gene calls are TRBV6-5 and TRBJ1-2, with a possible D match to TRBD1 (5 bases). Trimming pared 5 bases from V and 1 base from J, leaving 8 bases between. Germline CDR1 and CDR2: MNHEY and SVGAGI. This CDR3 has 13 residues. The CDR3, as DNA: TGTGCCAGCAGTATCGACAGTAACTATGGCTACACCTTC. Amino acid sequence: CASSIDSNYGYTF.

J is TRBJ1-5 and V is TRBV10-2; tentatively, D is TRBD1 (6 bases). Germline V CDR1 and CDR2: WSHSY, SAAADI. The V end was cut by 6 bases, the J end by 0 bases, with 18 bases between. The CDR3 consists of 17 residues. The CDR3 DNA reads as TGCGCCAGCAGGGCGGACAGCCAGATATATAGCAATCAGCCCCAGCATTTT. This codes for CASRADSQIYSNQPQHF.

This chain joins TRBV2 and TRBJ1-5; D is possibly TRBD1 (5 bases). The germline CDR1 and CDR2 sequences are SNHLY and FYNNEI. The CDR3 runs to 15 residues. V was shortened by 9 bases and J by 0 bases, with 15 bases between the two germline ends. Here the CDR3 DNA reads TGTGCCAGTGCGCGGGGGGGGAATAGCAATCAGCCCCAGCATTTT. Its protein product is CASARGGNSNQPQHF.

This rearrangement joins TRBV6-5 to TRBJ1-1; a possible D gene is TRBD1 (6 bases). The germline CDR1 and CDR2 sequences are MNHEY and SVGAGI. This CDR3 is 13 amino acids long. V lost 8 bases and J 3 bases, leaving 13 bases between the germline ends. The CDR3 nucleotides are TGTGCCAGCCAGGGGCGGGTGGACACTGAAGCTTTCTTT. Translated: CASQGRVDTEAFF.

V and J are TRBV30 and TRBJ2-7; 7 bases are a match to TRBD1. V shed 1 base, J shed 2 bases, and the junction held 5 bases outside the gene matches. Germline V gene data show CDR1 as GTSNPN and CDR2 as SVGIG (reference sequence). CDR3 length equals 14 residues. The CDR3, as DNA: TGTGCCTGGAGTGGAGGGACAGTAACCTACGAGCAGTACTTC. Translated: CAWSGGTVTYEQYF.

This clone appeared once. The chain employs TRBV5-1 and TRBJ2-3, with TRBD1 matching 9 bases. The length of the CDR3 is 13 residues. V dropped 5 bases and J dropped 4; count of bases not matched to a gene: 2. Looked up from germline, CDR1 is SGHRS and CDR2 is YFSETQ. CDR3 bases: TGCGCCAGCAGTTGGACAGGGGCAGATACGCAGTATTTT. Translation: CASSWTGADTQYF.

The V call is TRBV10-3, the J call TRBJ1-2, with 7 bases fitting TRBD1. The CDR3 is made up of 14 amino acids. Germline V gene lookup returns CDR1 ENHRY and CDR2 SYGVKD. V lost 2 bases and J lost 8; bases outside the gene matches: 8. The CDR3 reads CAISEGQEVKGYTF. The CDR3 region has the DNA TGTGCCATCAGTGAGGGACAGGAAGTGAAGGGCTACACCTTC.

The chain uses TRBV6-5 and TRBJ1-2; the D is unclear. The CDR3 is 15 residues long. Trimming took off 2 bases at V and 4 bases at J, with 14 bases between the two ends. Germline V gives CDR1 MNHEY, CDR2 SVGAGI. CDR3 protein: CASSYKPSSGYGYTF. The CDR3 nucleotides read TGTGCCAGCAGTTACAAACCCAGTAGCGGCTATGGCTACACCTTC.